Listed below are T cell receptor beta chains from one sample, sequenced in a study of CD8 T cells in Susac syndrome. MiXCR, run by TCRdb on the immunoSEQ multiplex PCR reads, gives a single entry per CDR3 protein. The sample has some 100,000 distinct CDR3 sequences; around 90% are singletons. Sequencing was carried out using CD8+ T cells from PBMCs. The receptor source for this set is a human donor in good health. Both conserved end residues are part of each CDR3. The D gene is left open where the match is weak. Clone size is shown for a subset of rows, as once, few, many or a class of expanded clone.

>TRBV6-5|-|TRBJ2-5|-
TGTGCCAGCAGTTACTCGGGAGCAGGGGCGACCCAGTACTTC
CASSYSGAGATQYF
>TRBV7-2|TRBD2|TRBJ2-2|-
TGTGCCAGCAGCTTAGCGGGGGGGTTCCTGAACACCGGGGAGCTGTTTTTT
CASSLAGGFLNTGELFF
>TRBV12-3/TRBV12-4|-|TRBJ2-2|few
TGTGCCAGCAGTTTAGAAACCGGGGAGCTGTTTTTT
CASSLETGELFF
>TRBV19|-|TRBJ2-3|-
TGTGCCAGTACCCCTATAGGAGCCCGCACAGATACGCAGTATTTT
CASTPIGARTDTQYF
>TRBV7-2|-|TRBJ2-7|few
TGTGCCAGCAGTTCCACGTCATACGAGCAGTACTTC
CASSSTSYEQYF
>TRBV6-5|TRBD1|TRBJ2-1|-
TGTGCCAGCAGCCGTTCAGGGGGCGATGAGCAGTTCTTC
CASSRSGGDEQFF
>TRBV7-2|TRBD1|TRBJ1-3|-
TGTGCCAGCAGCACGGTAACGGGACAGGGTTCTGGAAACACCATATATTTT
CASSTVTGQGSGNTIYF
>TRBV15|-|TRBJ2-7|-
TGTGCCACCAGCAGAGTCGGGGGAATCATCGAGCAGTACTTC
CATSRVGGIIEQYF
>TRBV14|TRBD1|TRBJ2-3|-
TGTGCCAGCAGCAGGGGCAGGGGGCCGACAGATACGCAGTATTTT
CASSRGRGPTDTQYF
>TRBV3-1|-|TRBJ1-1|-
TGTGCCGGCACTTCATACGGGGGAGGCACTGAAGCTTTCTTT
CAGTSYGGGTEAFF
>TRBV7-2|TRBD2|TRBJ2-2|once
TGTGCCAGCAGCTTCGGACTAGCGGATTCGAACACCGGGGAGCTGTTTTTT
CASSFGLADSNTGELFF
>TRBV5-1|TRBD2|TRBJ2-1|-
TGCGCCAGCAGCTTCGACTCGGGAGGTAACAATGAGCAGTTCTTC
CASSFDSGGNNEQFF
>TRBV28|-|TRBJ1-1|-
TGTGCCAGCAACCTAAAGGGACGGCAAAACACTGAAGCTTTCTTT
CASNLKGRQNTEAFF
>TRBV15|-|TRBJ2-5|-
TGTGCCACCAGTAGGGACAAAGAACAGACCCAGTACTTC
CATSRDKEQTQYF
>TRBV5-4|-|TRBJ1-2|-
TGTGCCAGCAGCTCCGGTGGCAAATACTATGGCTACACCTTC
CASSSGGKYYGYTF
>TRBV29-1|-|TRBJ1-2|-
TGCAGCGTTGGAGGGTCGGGGGTAGCAGGCTACACCTTC
CSVGGSGVAGYTF
>TRBV2|-|TRBJ1-5|-
TGTGCCAGCAGTGCGTGGACGATCGATCAGCCCCAGCATTTT
CASSAWTIDQPQHF
>TRBV6-2/TRBV6-3|-|TRBJ1-2|once
TGTGCCAGCAGTCCCACAGACAGGAGCTACGGATATGGCTACACCTTC
CASSPTDRSYGYGYTF
>TRBV2|TRBD2|TRBJ2-2|-
TGTGCCAGCAGTGAACAGAGAGCGGGGGGCCGGAACACCGGGGAGCTGTTTTTT
CASSEQRAGGRNTGELFF
>TRBV4-1|-|TRBJ1-5|-
TGCGCCAGCAGCCAAGGAGGGGGAGGCCAGCCCCAGCATTTT
CASSQGGGGQPQHF
>TRBV29-1|TRBD1|TRBJ2-1|-
TGCAGCGTTGAAGGCGGGACAGGGTGGTACAATGAGCAGTTCTTC
CSVEGGTGWYNEQFF
>TRBV7-9|-|TRBJ1-1|-
TGTGCCAGCAGCTTAATGGGGATGAACACTGAAGCTTTCTTT
CASSLMGMNTEAFF
>TRBV4-3|TRBD1|TRBJ1-1|few
TGCGCCAGCAGCCAGGACAGGGGGGTTGAAGCTTTCTTT
CASSQDRGVEAFF
>TRBV7-9|-|TRBJ2-1|-
TGTGCCAGCAGCCCTGCCGGGACACAAATCCTTGACAATGAGCAGTTCTTC
CASSPAGTQILDNEQFF
>TRBV7-2|-|TRBJ1-6|-
TGTGCCAGCAGCTTACGGCCGCAGAGCTCCTATAATTCACCCCTCCACTTT
CASSLRPQSSYNSPLHF
>TRBV7-8|-|TRBJ2-2|once
TGTGCCAGCAGCTTATCAGGGCCCGGGGAGCTGTTTTTT
CASSLSGPGELFF
>TRBV5-1|-|TRBJ1-1|-
TGCGCCAGCAGCCTCAACGGGGGAGAGAACACTGAAGCTTTCTTT
CASSLNGGENTEAFF
>TRBV29-1|TRBD1|TRBJ2-5|-
TGCAGCGCCCGACAGGGTCACGTTAAAGAGACCCAGTACTTC
CSARQGHVKETQYF
>TRBV6-5|-|TRBJ2-7|-
TGTGCCAGCAGTTACTTCCCTGTGGCCAGCCGTCGCGAGCAGTACTTC
CASSYFPVASRREQYF
>TRBV27|-|TRBJ1-1|-
TGTGCCAGCAGTTTATCCGGACACTCGAACACTGAAGCTTTCTTT
CASSLSGHSNTEAFF
>TRBV4-1|TRBD1|TRBJ1-5|-
TGCGCCAGCAGCCAAGGGACAGGCTTTAGCAATCAGCCCCAGCATTTT
CASSQGTGFSNQPQHF
>TRBV14|TRBD2|TRBJ2-1|-
TGTGCCAGCGGACTAGCGCGCTACAATGAGCAGTTCTTC
CASGLARYNEQFF
>TRBV6-6|-|TRBJ2-5|-
TGTGCCAGCAGAATTAAAGAGACCCAGTACTTC
CASRIKETQYF
>TRBV2|-|TRBJ2-3|-
TGTGCCAGCAGTGAAGCGCGACTTCCGATAGCAGATACGCAGTATTTT
CASSEARLPIADTQYF
>TRBV19|TRBD1|TRBJ2-2|-
TGTGCCAGTAGAGGCTCGGGACAGAAGAACACCGGGGAGCTGTTTTTT
CASRGSGQKNTGELFF
>TRBV7-9|-|TRBJ2-7|-
TGTGCCAGCAGCTTAGGGGAAGCCCGGGGGCCCCTTAAAGAGCAGTACTTC
CASSLGEARGPLKEQYF
>TRBV6-1|TRBD1|TRBJ2-7|-
TGTGCCAGCAGTGGGACAGGGGTTGTATACGAGCAGTACTTC
CASSGTGVVYEQYF
>TRBV6-5|-|TRBJ2-7|-
TGTGCCAGCAGTTACTCATCGCTGGGGCAGGGACCCTACGAGCAGTACTTC
CASSYSSLGQGPYEQYF
>TRBV23-1|-|TRBJ2-7|once
TGCGCCAGCAGACGGACAGTCACGACCTACGGGCAGTACTTC
CASRRTVTTYGQYF
>TRBV5-1|TRBD1|TRBJ2-7|few
TGCGCCAGCAGCAGGGGACAGGGTGGAGAGCAGTACTTC
CASSRGQGGEQYF
>TRBV5-1|TRBD1|TRBJ2-2|-
TGCGCCAGCAGAGATGACAGGGCCCTGAACACCGGGGAGCTGTTTTTT
CASRDDRALNTGELFF
>TRBV29-1|-|TRBJ1-1|-
TGCAGTGTACGGGGGAATATGAACACTGAAGCTTTCTTT
CSVRGNMNTEAFF
>TRBV28|-|TRBJ2-7|-
TGTGCCAGCAGCCCCGGGCCGGGATCAGGGGGGGCGGCATGGGAGCAGTACTTC
CASSPGPGSGGAAWEQYF
>TRBV6-2/TRBV6-3|TRBD1|TRBJ2-7|-
TGTGCCAGCAGTTATCAGCAGGACAGGTCCTACGAGCAGTACTTC
CASSYQQDRSYEQYF
>TRBV7-2|-|TRBJ2-5|-
TGTGCCAGCAGCTTAAACAGGGAAGAGACCCAGTACTTC
CASSLNREETQYF
>TRBV20-1|-|TRBJ1-1|once
TGCAGTGCTAGAGATGGGGGGCTCGTGAACACTGAAGCTTTCTTT
CSARDGGLVNTEAFF
>TRBV6-1|-|TRBJ1-1|-
TGTGCCAGCAGTGAAGGCGGAACGGGCACTGAAGCTTTCTTT
CASSEGGTGTEAFF
>TRBV18|-|TRBJ1-3|-
TGTGCCAGCTCACCACTGGGGGCTCAGGGCTCTGGAAACACCATATATTTT
CASSPLGAQGSGNTIYF
>TRBV19|-|TRBJ2-7|-
TGTGCCAGTAGTATAAAAAGTTTCGGCGGCACCTACGAGCAGTACTTC
CASSIKSFGGTYEQYF
>TRBV20-1|-|TRBJ2-7|-
TGCAGTGCTAACGCCAGGTTACTCAACTACGAGCAGTACTTC
CSANARLLNYEQYF
>TRBV7-6|-|TRBJ1-1|-
TGTGCCAGCAGCCCCCGGACAGCAGTGAACACTGAAGCTTTCTTT
CASSPRTAVNTEAFF